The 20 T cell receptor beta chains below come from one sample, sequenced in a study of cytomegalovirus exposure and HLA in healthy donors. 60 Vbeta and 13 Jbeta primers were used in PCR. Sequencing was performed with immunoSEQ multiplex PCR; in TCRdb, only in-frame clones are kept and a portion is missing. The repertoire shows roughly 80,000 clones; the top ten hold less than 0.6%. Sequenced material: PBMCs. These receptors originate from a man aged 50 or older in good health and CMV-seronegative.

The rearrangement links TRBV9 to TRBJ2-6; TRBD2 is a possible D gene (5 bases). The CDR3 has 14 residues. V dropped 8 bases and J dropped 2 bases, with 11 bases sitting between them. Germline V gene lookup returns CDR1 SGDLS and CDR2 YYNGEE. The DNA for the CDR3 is TGTGCCAGTCTAGGGCGGGCTGGGGCCAACGTCCTGACTTTC. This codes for CASLGRAGANVLTF.

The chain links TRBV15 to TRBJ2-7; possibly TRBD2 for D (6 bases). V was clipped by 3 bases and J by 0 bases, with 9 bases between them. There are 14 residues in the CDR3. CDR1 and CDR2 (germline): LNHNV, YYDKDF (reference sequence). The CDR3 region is CATSSRTNSYEQYF. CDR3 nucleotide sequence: TGTGCCACCAGCAGTAGGACTAACTCCTACGAGCAGTACTTC.

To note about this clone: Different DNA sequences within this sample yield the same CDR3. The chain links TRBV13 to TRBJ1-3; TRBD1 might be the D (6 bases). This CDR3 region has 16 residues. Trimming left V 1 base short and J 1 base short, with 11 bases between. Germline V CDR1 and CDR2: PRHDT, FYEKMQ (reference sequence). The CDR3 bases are TGTGCCAGCAGCTTAGAACAGGGCCTATCTGGAAACACCATATATTTT. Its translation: CASSLEQGLSGNTIYF.

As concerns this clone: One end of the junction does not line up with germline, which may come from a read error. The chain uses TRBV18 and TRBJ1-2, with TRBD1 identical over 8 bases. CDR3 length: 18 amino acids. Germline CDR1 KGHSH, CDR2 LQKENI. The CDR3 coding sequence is TGTGCCAGCTCACGCGCGGGGACAGGTGGCTACACCGTCGGTTCGGTGTACTTC. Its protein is CASSRAGTGGYTVGSVYF.

The CDR3 loop is CASGIRGGNTEAFF. In DNA, the CDR3 is TGTGCCAGCGGGATCAGGGGCGGGAACACTGAAGCTTTCTTT. The chain combines TRBV28 with TRBJ1-1; D perhaps matches TRBD1 (6 bases). There are 14 residues in the CDR3. The ends were cut back, 8 bases at V and 1 base at J, with 14 bases in the middle. Germline V gene lookup returns CDR1 MDHEN and CDR2 SYDVKM.

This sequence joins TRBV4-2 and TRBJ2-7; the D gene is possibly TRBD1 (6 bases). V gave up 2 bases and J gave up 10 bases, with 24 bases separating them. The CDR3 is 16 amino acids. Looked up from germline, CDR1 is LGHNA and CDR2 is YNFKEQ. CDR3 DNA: TGTGCCAGCAGCCAACCCCTGGGGGCCACCCCTCAGTCTCAGTACTTC. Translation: CASSQPLGATPQSQYF.

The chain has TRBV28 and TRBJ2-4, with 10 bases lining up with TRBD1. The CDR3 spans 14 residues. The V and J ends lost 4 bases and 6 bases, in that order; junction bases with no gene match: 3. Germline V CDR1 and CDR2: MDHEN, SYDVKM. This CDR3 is CASSSRTGGNIQYF. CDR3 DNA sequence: TGTGCCAGCAGTTCACGGACAGGGGGAAACATTCAGTACTTC.

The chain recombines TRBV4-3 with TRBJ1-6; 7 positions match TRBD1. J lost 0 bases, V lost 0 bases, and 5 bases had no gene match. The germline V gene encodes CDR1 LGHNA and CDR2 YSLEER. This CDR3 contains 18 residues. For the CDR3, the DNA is TGCGCCAGCAGCCAAGACGGGGACAGAACCTCCTATAATTCACCCCTCCACTTT. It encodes CASSQDGDRTSYNSPLHF.

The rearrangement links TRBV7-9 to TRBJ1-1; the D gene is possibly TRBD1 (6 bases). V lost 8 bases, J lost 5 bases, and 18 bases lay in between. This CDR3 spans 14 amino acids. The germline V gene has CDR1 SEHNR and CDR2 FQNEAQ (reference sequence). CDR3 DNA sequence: TGTGCCAGCTTTAACAGGGTGGGGAGTACTGAAGCTTTCTTT. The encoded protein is CASFNRVGSTEAFF. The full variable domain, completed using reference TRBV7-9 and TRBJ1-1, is DTGVSQNPRHKITKRGQNVTFRCDPISEHNRLYWYRQTLGQGPEFLTYFQNEAQLEKSRLLSDRFSAERPKGSFSTLEIQRTEQGDSAMYLCASFNRVGSTEAFFGQGTRLTVV.

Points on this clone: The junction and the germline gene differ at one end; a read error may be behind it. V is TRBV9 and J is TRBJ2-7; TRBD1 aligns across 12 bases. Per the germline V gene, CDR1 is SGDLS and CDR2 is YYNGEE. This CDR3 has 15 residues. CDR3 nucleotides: TGTGCCAGCAGCACAGGGACAGGGGGCTTCAACGAGCGGTACTTC. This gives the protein CASSTGTGGFNERYF.

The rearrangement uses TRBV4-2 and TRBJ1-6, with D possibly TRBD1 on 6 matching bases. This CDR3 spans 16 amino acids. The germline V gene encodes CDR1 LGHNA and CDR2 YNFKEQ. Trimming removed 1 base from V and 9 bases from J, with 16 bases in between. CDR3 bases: TGTGCCAGCAGCCAAGGTGGGGGGGCGACGGGTTCACCCCTCCACTTT. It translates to CASSQGGGATGSPLHF.

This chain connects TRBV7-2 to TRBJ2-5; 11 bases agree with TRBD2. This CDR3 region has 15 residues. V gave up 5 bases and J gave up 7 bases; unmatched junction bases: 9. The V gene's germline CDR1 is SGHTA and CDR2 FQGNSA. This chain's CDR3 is CASSQTVAGGTTQYF. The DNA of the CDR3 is TGTGCCAGCAGCCAAACCGTAGCGGGGGGGACGACCCAGTACTTC.

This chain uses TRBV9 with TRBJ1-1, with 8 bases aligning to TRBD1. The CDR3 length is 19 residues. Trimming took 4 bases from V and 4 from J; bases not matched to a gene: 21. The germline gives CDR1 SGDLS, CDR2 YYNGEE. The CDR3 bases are TGTGCCAGCAGCCCGCAGACAGGGGCCTCTGAGGGGTCCGGCACTGAAGCTTTCTTT. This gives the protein CASSPQTGASEGSGTEAFF. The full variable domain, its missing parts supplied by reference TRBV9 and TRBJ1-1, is DSGVTQTPKHLITATGQRVTLRCSPRSGDLSVYWYQQSLDQGLQFLIQYYNGEERAKGNILERFSAQQFPDLHSELNLSSLELGDSALYFCASSPQTGASEGSGTEAFFGQGTRLTVV.

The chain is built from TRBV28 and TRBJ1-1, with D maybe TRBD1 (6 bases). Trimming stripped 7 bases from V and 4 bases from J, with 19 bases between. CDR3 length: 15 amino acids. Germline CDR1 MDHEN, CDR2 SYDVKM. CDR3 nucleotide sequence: TGTGCCAGCAACTCATTAAATACAGGGTCCACTGAAGCTTTCTTT. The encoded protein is CASNSLNTGSTEAFF. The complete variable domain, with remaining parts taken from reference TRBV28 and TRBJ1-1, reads DVKVTQSSRYLVKRTGEKVFLECVQDMDHENMFWYRQDPGLGLRLIYFSYDVKMKEKGDIPEGYSVSREKKERFSLILESASTNQTSMYLCASNSLNTGSTEAFFGQGTRLTVV.

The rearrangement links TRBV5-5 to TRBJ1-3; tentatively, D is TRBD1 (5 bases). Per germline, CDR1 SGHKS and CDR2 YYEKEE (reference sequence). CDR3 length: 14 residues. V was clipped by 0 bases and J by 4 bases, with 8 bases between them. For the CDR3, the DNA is TGTGCCAGCAGCTTGGGGGGCTTCGGAAACACCATATATTTT. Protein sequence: CASSLGGFGNTIYF.

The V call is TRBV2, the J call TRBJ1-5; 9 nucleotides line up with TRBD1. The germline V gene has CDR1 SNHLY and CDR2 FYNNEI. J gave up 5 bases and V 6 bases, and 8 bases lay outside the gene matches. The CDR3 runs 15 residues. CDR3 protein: CASSATTGGDQPQHF. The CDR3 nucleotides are TGTGCCAGCAGCGCCACCACAGGGGGCGATCAGCCCCAGCATTTT.

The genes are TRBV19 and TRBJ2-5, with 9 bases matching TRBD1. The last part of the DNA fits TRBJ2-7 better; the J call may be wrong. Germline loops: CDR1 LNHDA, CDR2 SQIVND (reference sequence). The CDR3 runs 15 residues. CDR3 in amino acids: CASSLRDRAIYEQYF. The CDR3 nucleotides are TGTGCCAGTAGCCTCCGGGACAGGGCGATCTACGAGCAGTACTTC.

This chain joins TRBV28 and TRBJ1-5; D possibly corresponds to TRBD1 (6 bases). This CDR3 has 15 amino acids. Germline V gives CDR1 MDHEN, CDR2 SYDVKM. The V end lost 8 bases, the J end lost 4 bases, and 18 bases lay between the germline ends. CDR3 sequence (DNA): TGTGCCAGCGGGGAAGGGGGGGGCGGGAATCAGCCCCAGCATTTT. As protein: CASGEGGGGNQPQHF.

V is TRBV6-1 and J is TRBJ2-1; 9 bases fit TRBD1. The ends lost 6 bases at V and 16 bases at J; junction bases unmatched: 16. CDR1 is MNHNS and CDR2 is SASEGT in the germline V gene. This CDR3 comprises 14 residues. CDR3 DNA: TGTGCCAGCAGCAACCCGGCTTACAGGGGGCAAGCATTCTTC. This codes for CASSNPAYRGQAFF.

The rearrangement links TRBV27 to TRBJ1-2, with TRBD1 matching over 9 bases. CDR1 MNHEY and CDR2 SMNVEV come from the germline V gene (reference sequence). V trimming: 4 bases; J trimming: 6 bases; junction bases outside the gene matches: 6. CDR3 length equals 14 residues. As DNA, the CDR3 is TGTGCCAGCAGTTCGACAGGGGGTAATCATGGCTACACCTTC. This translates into CASSSTGGNHGYTF.